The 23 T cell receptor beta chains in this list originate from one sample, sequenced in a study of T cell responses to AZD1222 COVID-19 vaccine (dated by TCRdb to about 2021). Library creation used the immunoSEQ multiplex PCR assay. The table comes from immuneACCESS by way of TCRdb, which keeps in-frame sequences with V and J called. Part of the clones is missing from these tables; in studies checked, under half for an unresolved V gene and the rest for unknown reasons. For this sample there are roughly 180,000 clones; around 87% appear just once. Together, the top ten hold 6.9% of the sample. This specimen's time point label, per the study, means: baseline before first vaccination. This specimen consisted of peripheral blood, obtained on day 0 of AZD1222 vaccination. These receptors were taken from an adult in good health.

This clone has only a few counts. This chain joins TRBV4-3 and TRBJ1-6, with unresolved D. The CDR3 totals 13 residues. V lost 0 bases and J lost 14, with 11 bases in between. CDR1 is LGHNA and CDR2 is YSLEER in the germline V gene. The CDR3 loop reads CASSQDEGQSLHF. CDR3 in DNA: TGCGCCAGCAGCCAAGATGAGGGTCAGTCCCTCCACTTT.

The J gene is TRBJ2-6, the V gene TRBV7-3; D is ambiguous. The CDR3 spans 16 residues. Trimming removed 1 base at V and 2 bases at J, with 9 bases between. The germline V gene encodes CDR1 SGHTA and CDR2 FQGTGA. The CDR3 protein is CASSLSSFTGANVLTF. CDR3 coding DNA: TGTGCCAGCAGCTTAAGTTCTTTTACTGGGGCCAACGTCCTGACTTTC.

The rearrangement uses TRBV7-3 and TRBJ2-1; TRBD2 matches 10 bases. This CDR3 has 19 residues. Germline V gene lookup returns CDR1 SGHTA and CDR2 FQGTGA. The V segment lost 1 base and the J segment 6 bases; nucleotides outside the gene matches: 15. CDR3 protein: CASSLIAPAGLARTNEQFF. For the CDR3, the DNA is TGTGCCAGCAGCTTAATCGCTCCGGCGGGACTAGCGAGAACCAATGAGCAGTTCTTC.

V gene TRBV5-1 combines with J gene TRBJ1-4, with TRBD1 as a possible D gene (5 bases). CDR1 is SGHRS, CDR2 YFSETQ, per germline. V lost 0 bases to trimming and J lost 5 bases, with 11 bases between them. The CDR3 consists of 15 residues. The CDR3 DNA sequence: TGCGCCAGCAGCTTGGAGAGGGGCCCGAATGAAAAACTGTTTTTT. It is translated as CASSLERGPNEKLFF.

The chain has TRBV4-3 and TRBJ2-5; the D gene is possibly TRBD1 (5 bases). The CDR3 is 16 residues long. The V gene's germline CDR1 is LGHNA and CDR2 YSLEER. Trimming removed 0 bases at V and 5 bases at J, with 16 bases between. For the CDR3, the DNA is TGCGCCAGCAGCCAAGAATACCGGCTCAGGGTCGAGACCCAGTACTTC. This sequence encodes CASSQEYRLRVETQYF.

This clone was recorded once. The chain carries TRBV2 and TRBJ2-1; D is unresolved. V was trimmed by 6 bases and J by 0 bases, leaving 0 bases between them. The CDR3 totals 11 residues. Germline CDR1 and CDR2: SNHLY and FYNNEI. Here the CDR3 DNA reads TGTGCCAGCAGCTCCTACAATGAGCAGTTCTTC. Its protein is CASSSYNEQFF. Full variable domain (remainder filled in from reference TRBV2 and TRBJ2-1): EPEVTQTPSHQVTQMGQEVILRCVPISNHLYFYWYRQILGQKVEFLVSFYNNEISEKSEIFDDQFSVERPDGSNFTLKIRSTKLEDSAMYFCASSSYNEQFFGPGTRLTVL.

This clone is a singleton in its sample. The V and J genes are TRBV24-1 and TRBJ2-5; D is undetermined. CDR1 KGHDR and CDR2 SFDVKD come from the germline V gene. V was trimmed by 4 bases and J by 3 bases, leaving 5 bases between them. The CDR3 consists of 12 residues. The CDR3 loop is CATSDSEETQYF. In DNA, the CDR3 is TGTGCCACCAGTGACTCAGAAGAGACCCAGTACTTC.

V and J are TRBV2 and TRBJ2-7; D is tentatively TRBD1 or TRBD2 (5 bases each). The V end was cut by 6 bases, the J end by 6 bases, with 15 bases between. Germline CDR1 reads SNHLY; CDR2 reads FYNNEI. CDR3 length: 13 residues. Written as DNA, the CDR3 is TGTGCCAGCAGGAACCTCGGGGACGGCGAGCAGTACTTC. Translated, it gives CASRNLGDGEQYF.

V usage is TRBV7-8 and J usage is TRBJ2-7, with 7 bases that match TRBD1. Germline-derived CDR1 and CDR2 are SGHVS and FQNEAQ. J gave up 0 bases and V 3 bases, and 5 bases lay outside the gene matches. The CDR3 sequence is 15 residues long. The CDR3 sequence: CASSLGQRSSYEQYF. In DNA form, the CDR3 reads TGTGCCAGCAGCTTGGGACAGAGGAGCTCCTACGAGCAGTACTTC.

The CDR3 protein is CAISGGQGAGYGYTF. As DNA, the CDR3 is TGTGCCATCAGTGGAGGACAGGGGGCAGGGTATGGCTACACCTTC. V gene TRBV10-3 combines with J gene TRBJ1-2, with TRBD1 matching 11 bases. V dropped 4 bases and J dropped 5; count of bases not matched to a gene: 6. Germline loops: CDR1 ENHRY, CDR2 SYGVKD. There are 15 residues in the CDR3.

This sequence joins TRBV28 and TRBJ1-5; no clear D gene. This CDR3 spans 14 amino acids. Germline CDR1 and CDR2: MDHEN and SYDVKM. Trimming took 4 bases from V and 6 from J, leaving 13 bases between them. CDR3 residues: CASSSGGGVQPQHF. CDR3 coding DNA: TGTGCCAGCAGTTCCGGCGGAGGAGTTCAGCCCCAGCATTTT.

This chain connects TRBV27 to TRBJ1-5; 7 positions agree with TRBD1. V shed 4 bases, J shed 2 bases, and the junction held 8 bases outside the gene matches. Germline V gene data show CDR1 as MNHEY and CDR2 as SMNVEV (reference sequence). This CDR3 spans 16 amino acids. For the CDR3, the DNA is TGTGCCAGCAGTTATTCGCAGGGGGATGGCAATCAGCCCCAGCATTTT. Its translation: CASSYSQGDGNQPQHF.

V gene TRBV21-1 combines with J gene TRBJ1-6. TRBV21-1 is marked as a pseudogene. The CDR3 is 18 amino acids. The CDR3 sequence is CASSKSLGRTGHNSPLHF. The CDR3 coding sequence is TGTGCCAGCAGCAAAAGCCTAGGTAGGACGGGGCATAATTCACCCCTCCACTTT.

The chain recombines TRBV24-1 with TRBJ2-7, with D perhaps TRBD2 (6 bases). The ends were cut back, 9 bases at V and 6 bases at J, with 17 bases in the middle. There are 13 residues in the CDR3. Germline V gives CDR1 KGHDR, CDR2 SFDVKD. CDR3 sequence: CATGAGPLAEQYV. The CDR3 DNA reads TGTGCCACCGGGGCGGGGCCCCTCGCCGAGCAGTACGTC.

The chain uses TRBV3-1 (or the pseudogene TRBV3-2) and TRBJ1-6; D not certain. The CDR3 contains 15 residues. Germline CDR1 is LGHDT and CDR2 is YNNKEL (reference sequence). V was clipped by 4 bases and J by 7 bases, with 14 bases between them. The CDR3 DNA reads TGTGCCAGCAGCCCGCTGGGCGGCCTGAATTCACCCCTCCACTTT. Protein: CASSPLGGLNSPLHF.

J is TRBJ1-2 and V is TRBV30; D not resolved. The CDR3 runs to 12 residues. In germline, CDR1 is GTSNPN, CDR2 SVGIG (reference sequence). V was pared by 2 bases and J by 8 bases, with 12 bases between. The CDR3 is CAWSRGLSGYTF. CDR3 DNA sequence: TGTGCCTGGAGTCGTGGGTTGTCAGGCTACACCTTC.

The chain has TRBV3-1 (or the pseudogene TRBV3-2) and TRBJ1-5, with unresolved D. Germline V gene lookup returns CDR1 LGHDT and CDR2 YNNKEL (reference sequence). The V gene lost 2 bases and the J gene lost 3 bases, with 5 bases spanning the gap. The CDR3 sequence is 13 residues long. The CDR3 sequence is CASSQQVNQPQHF. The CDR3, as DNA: TGTGCCAGCAGCCAACAGGTCAATCAGCCCCAGCATTTT.

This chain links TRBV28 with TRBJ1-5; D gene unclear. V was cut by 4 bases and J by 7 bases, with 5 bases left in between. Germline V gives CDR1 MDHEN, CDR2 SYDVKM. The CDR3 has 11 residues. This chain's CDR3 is CASSWGQPQHF. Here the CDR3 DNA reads TGTGCCAGCAGTTGGGGACAGCCCCAGCATTTT. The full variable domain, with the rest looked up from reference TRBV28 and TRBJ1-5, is DVKVTQSSRYLVKRTGEKVFLECVQDMDHENMFWYRQDPGLGLRLIYFSYDVKMKEKGDIPEGYSVSREKKERFSLILESASTNQTSMYLCASSWGQPQHFGDGTRLSIL.

This CDR3 is CASSITGDSTDTQYF. CDR3 DNA: TGTGCCAGCAGCATTACAGGGGATAGCACAGATACGCAGTATTTT. This chain uses TRBV7-3 with TRBJ2-3; TRBD1 aligns across 7 bases. V was clipped by 5 bases and J by 0 bases; unmatched bases: 5. Germline V CDR1 and CDR2: SGHTA, FQGTGA. CDR3 size: 15 residues. The full variable domain, completed using reference TRBV7-3 and TRBJ2-3, is GAGVSQTPSNKVTEKGKYVELRCDPISGHTALYWYRQSLGQGPEFLIYFQGTGAADDSGLPNDRFFAVRPEGSVSTLKIQRTERGDSAVYLCASSITGDSTDTQYFGPGTRLTVL.

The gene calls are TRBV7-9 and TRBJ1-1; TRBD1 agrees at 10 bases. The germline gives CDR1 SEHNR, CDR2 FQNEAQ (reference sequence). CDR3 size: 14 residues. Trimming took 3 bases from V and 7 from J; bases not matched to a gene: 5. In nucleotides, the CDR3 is TGTGCCAGCAGCTTCCAGGGACAGGGGATTGAAGCTTTCTTT. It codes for CASSFQGQGIEAFF.

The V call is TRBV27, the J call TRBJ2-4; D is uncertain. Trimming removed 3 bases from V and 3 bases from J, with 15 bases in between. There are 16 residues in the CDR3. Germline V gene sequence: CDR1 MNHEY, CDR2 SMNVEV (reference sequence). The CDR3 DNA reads TGTGCCAGCAGTTTGGCCTATAACATCTTCAAAAACATTCAGTACTTC. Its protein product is CASSLAYNIFKNIQYF.

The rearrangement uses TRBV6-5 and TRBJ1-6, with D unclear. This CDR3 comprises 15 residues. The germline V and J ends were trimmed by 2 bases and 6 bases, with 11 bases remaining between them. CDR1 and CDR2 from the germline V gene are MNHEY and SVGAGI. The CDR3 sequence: CASSYDGRTNSPLHF. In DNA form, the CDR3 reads TGTGCCAGCAGTTACGACGGACGGACTAATTCACCCCTCCACTTT.

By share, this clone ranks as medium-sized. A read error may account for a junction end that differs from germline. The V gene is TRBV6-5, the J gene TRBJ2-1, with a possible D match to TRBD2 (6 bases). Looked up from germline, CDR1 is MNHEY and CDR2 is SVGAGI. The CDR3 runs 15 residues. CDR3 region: CASSDSPEAGNEQFF. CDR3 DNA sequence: TGTGCCAGCAGTGACTCACCCGAGGCGGGGAATGAGCAGTTCTTC.